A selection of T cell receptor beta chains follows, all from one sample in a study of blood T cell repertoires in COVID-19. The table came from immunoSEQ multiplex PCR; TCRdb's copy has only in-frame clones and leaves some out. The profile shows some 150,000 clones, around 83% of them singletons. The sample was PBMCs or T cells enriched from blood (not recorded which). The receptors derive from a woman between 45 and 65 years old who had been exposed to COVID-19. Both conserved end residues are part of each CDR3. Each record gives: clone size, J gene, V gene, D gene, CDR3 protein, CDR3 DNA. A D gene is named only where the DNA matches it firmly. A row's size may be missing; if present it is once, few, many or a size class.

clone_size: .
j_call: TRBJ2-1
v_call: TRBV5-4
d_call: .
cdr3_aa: CASSSLANINNEQFF
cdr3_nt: TGTGCCAGCAGCTCTCTAGCAAATATAAACAATGAGCAGTTCTTC

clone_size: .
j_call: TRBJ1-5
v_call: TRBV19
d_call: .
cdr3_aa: CASSRDARGVQPQHF
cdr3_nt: TGTGCCAGTAGTCGAGACGCCAGGGGTGTTCAGCCCCAGCATTTT

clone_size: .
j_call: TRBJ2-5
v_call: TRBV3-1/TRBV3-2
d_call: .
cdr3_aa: CASSQEVLAQETQYF
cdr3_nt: TGTGCCAGCAGCCAAGAGGTACTAGCCCAAGAGACCCAGTACTTC

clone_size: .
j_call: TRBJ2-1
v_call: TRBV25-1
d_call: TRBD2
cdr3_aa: CASSHSLAGGRDYNEQFF
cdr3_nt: TGTGCCAGCAGCCACTCACTAGCGGGAGGGAGGGACTACAATGAGCAGTTCTTC

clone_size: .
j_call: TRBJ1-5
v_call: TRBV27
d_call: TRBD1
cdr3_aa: CASSPPGTAHQPQHF
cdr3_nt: TGTGCCAGCAGCCCCCCCGGGACAGCCCATCAGCCCCAGCATTTT

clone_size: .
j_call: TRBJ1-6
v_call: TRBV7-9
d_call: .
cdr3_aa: CASSAQIGGVSPLHF
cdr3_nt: TGTGCCAGCAGCGCCCAGATCGGGGGTGTTTCACCCCTCCACTTT

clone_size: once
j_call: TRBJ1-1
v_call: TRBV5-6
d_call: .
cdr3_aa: CASSLPGSSTEAFF
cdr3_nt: TGTGCCAGCAGCTTACCAGGGTCTAGCACTGAAGCTTTCTTT

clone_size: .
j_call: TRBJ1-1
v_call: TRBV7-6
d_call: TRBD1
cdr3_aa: CASSPLSGQMNTEAFF
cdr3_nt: TGTGCCAGCAGCCCGTTGTCGGGACAGATGAACACTGAAGCTTTCTTT

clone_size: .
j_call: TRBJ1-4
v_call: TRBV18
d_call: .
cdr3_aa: CASSPLASNEKLFF
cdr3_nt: TGTGCCAGCTCACCCCTGGCAAGTAATGAAAAACTGTTTTTT

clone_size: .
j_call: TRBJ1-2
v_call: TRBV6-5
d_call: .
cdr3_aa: CASSNPGGSTF
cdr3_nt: TGTGCCAGCAGTAATCCGGGGGGGTCCACCTTC

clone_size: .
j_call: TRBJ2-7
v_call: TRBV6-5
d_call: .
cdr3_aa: CASSLTFRVRYEQYF
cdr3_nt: TGTGCCAGCAGCCTTACTTTCAGGGTGCGCTACGAGCAGTACTTC

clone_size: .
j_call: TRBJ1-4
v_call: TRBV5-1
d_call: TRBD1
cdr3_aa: CASSPTGGPKEKLFF
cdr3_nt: TGCGCCAGCAGCCCGACAGGGGGCCCTAAGGAAAAACTGTTTTTT

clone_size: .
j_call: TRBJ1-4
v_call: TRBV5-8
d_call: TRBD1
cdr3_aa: CASSLGTGANEKLFF
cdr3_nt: TGTGCCAGCAGCTTGGGGACAGGGGCTAATGAAAAACTGTTTTTT

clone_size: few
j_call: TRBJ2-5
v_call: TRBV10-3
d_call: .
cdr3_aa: CAISASDQETQYF
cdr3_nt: TGTGCCATCAGTGCTAGCGACCAAGAGACCCAGTACTTC

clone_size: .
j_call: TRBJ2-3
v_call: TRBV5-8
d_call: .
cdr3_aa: CASSLEPSTDTQYF
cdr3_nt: TGTGCCAGCAGCCTAGAACCTAGCACAGATACGCAGTATTTT

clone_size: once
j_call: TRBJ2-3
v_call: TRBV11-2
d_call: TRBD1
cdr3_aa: CASRKGASTDTQYF
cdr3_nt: TGTGCCAGCAGAAAGGGGGCTAGCACAGATACGCAGTATTTT

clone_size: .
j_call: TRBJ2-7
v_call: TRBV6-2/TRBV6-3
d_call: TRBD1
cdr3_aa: CASSLTGAYEQYF
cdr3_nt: TGTGCCAGCAGCCTGACAGGGGCCTACGAGCAGTACTTC

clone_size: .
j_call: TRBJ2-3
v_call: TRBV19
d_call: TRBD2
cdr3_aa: CASRQRASGSNTDTQYF
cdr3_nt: TGTGCCAGTAGGCAGAGGGCTAGCGGTTCTAACACAGATACGCAGTATTTT

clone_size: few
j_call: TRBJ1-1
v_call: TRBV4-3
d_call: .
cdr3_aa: CASSQDFLSEAFF
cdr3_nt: TGCGCCAGCAGCCAAGATTTTCTAAGTGAAGCTTTCTTT

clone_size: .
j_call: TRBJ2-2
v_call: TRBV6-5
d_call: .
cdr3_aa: CASAPGHREHRGAVF
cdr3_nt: TGTGCCAGCGCCCCCGGCCATCGCGAACACCGGGGAGCTGTTTTT

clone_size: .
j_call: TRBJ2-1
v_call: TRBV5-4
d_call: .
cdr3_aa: CASSLALSRGRSYNEQFF
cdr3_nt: TGTGCCAGCAGCTTGGCCTTATCTCGGGGTCGCTCCTACAATGAGCAGTTCTTC

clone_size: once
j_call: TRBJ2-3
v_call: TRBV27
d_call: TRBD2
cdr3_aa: CASSLVGLGIDTQYF
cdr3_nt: TGTGCCAGCAGTTTAGTGGGACTAGGGATAGATACGCAGTATTTT

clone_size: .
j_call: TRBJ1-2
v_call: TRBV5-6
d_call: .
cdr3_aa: CASSLFSRGKSNYGYTF
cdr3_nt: TGTGCCAGCAGCTTGTTCAGCAGGGGAAAATCTAACTATGGCTACACCTTC

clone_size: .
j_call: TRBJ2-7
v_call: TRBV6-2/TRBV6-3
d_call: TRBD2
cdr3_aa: CASSLRTSDSYEQYF
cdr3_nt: TGTGCCAGCAGCTTAAGGACTAGCGACTCCTACGAGCAGTACTTC

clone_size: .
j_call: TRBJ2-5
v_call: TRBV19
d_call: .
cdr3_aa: CASSISAGSETQYF
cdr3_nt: TGTGCCAGTAGTATATCGGCCGGGAGCGAGACCCAGTACTTC

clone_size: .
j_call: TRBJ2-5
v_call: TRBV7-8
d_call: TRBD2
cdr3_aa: CASSLARGRRAGVQETQYF
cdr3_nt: TGTGCCAGCAGCTTAGCGCGGGGTCGGCGAGCGGGGGTACAAGAGACCCAGTACTTC

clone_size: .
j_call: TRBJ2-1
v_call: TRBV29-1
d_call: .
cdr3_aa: CSAGDSSYNEQFF
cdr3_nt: TGCAGCGCGGGAGATAGCTCCTACAATGAGCAGTTCTTC

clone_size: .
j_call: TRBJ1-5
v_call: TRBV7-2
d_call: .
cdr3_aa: CASSSGSNQPQHF
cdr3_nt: TGTGCCAGCAGCTCAGGTTCCAATCAGCCCCAGCATTTT

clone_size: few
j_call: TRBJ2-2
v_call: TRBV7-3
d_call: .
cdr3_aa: CASTQPGTGELFF
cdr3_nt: TGTGCCAGCACCCAGCCGGGGACCGGGGAGCTGTTTTTT

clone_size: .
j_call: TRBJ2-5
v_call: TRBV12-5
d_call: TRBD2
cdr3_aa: CASGLVPLLSLAGLSGGQETQYF
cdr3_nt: TGTGCTAGTGGTTTGGTACCTTTATTGTCGCTCGCAGGGTTAAGCGGGGGCCAAGAGACCCAGTACTTC

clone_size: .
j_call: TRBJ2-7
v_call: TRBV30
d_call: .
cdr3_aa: CAPPGTPSYEQYF
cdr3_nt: TGTGCCCCCCCCGGGACACCGTCCTACGAGCAGTACTTC

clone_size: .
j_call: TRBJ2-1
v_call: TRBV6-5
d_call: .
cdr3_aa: CASKVGFYNEQFF
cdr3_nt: TGTGCCAGCAAAGTCGGGTTCTACAATGAGCAGTTCTTC

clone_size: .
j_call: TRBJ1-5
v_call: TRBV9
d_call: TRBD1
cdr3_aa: CASSAGQGNQPQHF
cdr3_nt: TGTGCCAGCAGCGCAGGACAGGGCAATCAGCCCCAGCATTTT

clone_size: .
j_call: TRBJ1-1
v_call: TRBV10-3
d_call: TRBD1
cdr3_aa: CAISESLDRRRTEAFF
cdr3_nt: TGTGCCATCAGTGAATCTCTGGACAGGAGGCGTACTGAAGCTTTCTTT

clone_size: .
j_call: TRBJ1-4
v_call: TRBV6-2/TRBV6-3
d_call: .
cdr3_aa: CASSWGGANEKLFF
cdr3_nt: TGTGCCAGCAGCTGGGGAGGGGCTAATGAAAAACTGTTTTTT

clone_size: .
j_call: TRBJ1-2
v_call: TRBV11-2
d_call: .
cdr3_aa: CASSPAWTIANYGYTF
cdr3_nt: TGTGCCAGCAGCCCCGCGTGGACAATAGCTAACTATGGCTACACCTTC

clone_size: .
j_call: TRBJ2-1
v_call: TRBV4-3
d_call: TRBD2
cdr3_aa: CASSQAGGGEGRDEQFF
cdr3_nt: TGCGCCAGCAGCCAAGCCGGGGGGGGAGAGGGTCGGGATGAGCAGTTCTTC

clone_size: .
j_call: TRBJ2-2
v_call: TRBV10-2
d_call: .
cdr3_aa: CAIPRGGGTGELFF
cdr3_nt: TGCGCCATACCGAGGGGGGGAGGAACCGGGGAGCTGTTTTTT